These 30 T cell receptor beta chains share one sample of origin, sequenced in a study of blood T cell repertoires in COVID-19. Produced via immunoSEQ multiplex PCR; TCRdb's table is partial and in-frame only. The data contain around 99,000 clones, more than 65% of them singletons. Sequencing was carried out using peripheral blood. These receptors were collected from a woman aged 80 or older with active or convalescent COVID-19.

The CDR3 nucleotides are TGTGCCAGCAGCTTCCCACCGACAGGAGAGGGGTTCTACGAGCAGTACTTC. Translated, it gives CASSFPPTGEGFYEQYF. The chain employs TRBV7-7 and TRBJ2-7; tentative D call: TRBD1 (6 bases). This CDR3 region has 17 residues. V was cut by 3 bases and J by 3 bases, with 21 bases left in between. Germline assignment: CDR1 SSHAT and CDR2 FNYEAQ (reference sequence).

V usage is TRBV28 and J usage is TRBJ2-6; D is possibly TRBD1 (5 bases). The CDR3 length is 16 residues. Looked up from germline, CDR1 is MDHEN and CDR2 is SYDVKM. V gave up 4 bases and J gave up 0 bases, with 10 bases separating them. CDR3 DNA: TGTGCCAGCAGTTCCGGACACACCTCTGGGGCCAACGTCCTGACTTTC. Encoded protein: CASSSGHTSGANVLTF.

The chain couples TRBV2 to TRBJ1-4, with 9 bases identical to TRBD1. Losses at the gene ends were 1 base for V and 7 bases for J; bases not matched to a gene: 4. Germline CDR1 is SNHLY and CDR2 is FYNNEI. The CDR3 totals 15 residues. CDR3 region: CASSEVGQGGEKLFF. CDR3 DNA sequence: TGTGCCAGCAGTGAAGTGGGACAGGGAGGTGAAAAACTGTTTTTT. Filled out from reference TRBV2 and TRBJ1-4, the complete variable domain reads EPEVTQTPSHQVTQMGQEVILRCVPISNHLYFYWYRQILGQKVEFLVSFYNNEISEKSEIFDDQFSVERPDGSNFTLKIRSTKLEDSAMYFCASSEVGQGGEKLFFGSGTQLSVL.

The chain combines TRBV5-1 with TRBJ1-1, with D unclear. The CDR3 loop spans 12 amino acids. CDR1 and CDR2 from the germline V gene are SGHRS and YFSETQ. The germline V and J ends were trimmed by 0 bases and 11 bases, with 11 bases remaining between them. Written as DNA, the CDR3 is TGCGCCAGCAGCTTGGTGGCAGGTAGGGCTTTCTTT. Amino acids: CASSLVAGRAFF. Complete variable domain (other parts from reference TRBV5-1 and TRBJ1-1): KAGVTQTPRYLIKTRGQQVTLSCSPISGHRSVSWYQQTPGQGLQFLFEYFSETQRNKGNFPGRFSGRQFSNSRSEMNVSTLELGDSALYLCASSLVAGRAFFGQGTRLTVV.

The V and J genes are TRBV7-9 and TRBJ2-2; D might be TRBD2 (5 bases). V lost 3 bases and J 2 bases, leaving 10 bases between the germline ends. Germline CDR1 is SEHNR and CDR2 is FQNEAQ (reference sequence). The CDR3 contains 15 residues. CDR3 in amino acids: CASSFIGVNTGELFF. The CDR3, as DNA: TGTGCCAGCAGCTTCATCGGGGTCAACACCGGGGAGCTGTTTTTT.

J is TRBJ2-5 and V is TRBV19; 7 nucleotides agree with TRBD1. V dropped 5 bases and J dropped 2; count of bases not matched to a gene: 17. CDR3 length: 18 amino acids. Germline assignment: CDR1 LNHDA and CDR2 SQIVND (reference sequence). CDR3 sequence: CASSPGKGGRSAQETQYF. CDR3 coding DNA: TGTGCCAGTAGTCCAGGGAAAGGGGGCAGGAGTGCTCAAGAGACCCAGTACTTC.

This chain joins TRBV27 and TRBJ1-1; D call uncertain. V was pared by 6 bases and J by 1 base, with 21 bases between. This CDR3 has 17 residues. Germline CDR1 is MNHEY and CDR2 is SMNVEV (reference sequence). CDR3 DNA: TGTGCCAGCAGGCAACGGAGCGGACCTTCCCGGAACACTGAAGCTTTCTTT. Its protein product is CASRQRSGPSRNTEAFF.

The V gene is TRBV5-1, the J gene TRBJ2-7; a weak D match, TRBD2 (6 bases). The germline V gene encodes CDR1 SGHRS and CDR2 YFSETQ. The CDR3 spans 15 residues. Trimming stripped 1 base from V and 1 base from J, with 12 bases between. The CDR3 sequence is CASSLQAEGSYEQYF. In DNA form, the CDR3 reads TGCGCCAGCAGCTTGCAAGCGGAGGGGTCCTACGAGCAGTACTTC.

V gene TRBV2 combines with J gene TRBJ2-7; perhaps TRBD1 as D (5 bases). CDR1 SNHLY and CDR2 FYNNEI come from the germline V gene. V lost 4 bases and J 3 bases, leaving 10 bases between the germline ends. This CDR3 spans 13 amino acids. In DNA form, the CDR3 reads TGTGCCAGCAGTGGACAGCTGGTCTACGAGCAGTACTTC. Translated: CASSGQLVYEQYF.

This chain uses TRBV7-2 with TRBJ1-6; D perhaps matches TRBD1 (5 bases). The CDR3 consists of 15 residues. Germline values: CDR1 SGHTA, CDR2 FQGNSA. Trimming took off 5 bases at V and 6 bases at J, with 14 bases between the two ends. CDR3 amino acids: CASSMSLGGNSPLHF. For the CDR3, the DNA is TGTGCCAGCAGCATGAGTCTGGGGGGTAATTCACCCCTCCACTTT.

The chain recombines TRBV2 with TRBJ2-1; 8 bases agree with TRBD2. The trim removed 5 bases at V and 5 bases at J, leaving 8 bases unmatched. Looked up from germline, CDR1 is SNHLY and CDR2 is FYNNEI. The CDR3 sequence is 15 residues long. The CDR3 here is CASSSSGSWDNEQFF. The CDR3 DNA sequence: TGTGCCAGCAGTTCCAGCGGGAGCTGGGACAATGAGCAGTTCTTC.

Here the CDR3 DNA reads TGTGCCAGCAGCTTAGCTACCCGGGTCAGAGGCAATCAGCCCCAGCATTTT. This sequence encodes CASSLATRVRGNQPQHF. The rearrangement joins TRBV5-8 to TRBJ1-5; D is uncertain. V dropped 2 bases and J dropped 2 bases, with 17 bases sitting between them. The CDR3 runs 17 residues. Germline V gene sequence: CDR1 SGHTS, CDR2 YDEGEE. The variable domain in full, completed from reference TRBV5-8 and TRBJ1-5, reads EAGVTQSPTHLIKTRGQQATLRCSPISGHTSVYWYQQALGLGLQFLLWYDEGEERNRGNFPPRFSGRQFPNYSSELNVNALELEDSALYLCASSLATRVRGNQPQHFGDGTRLSIL.

V and J are TRBV18 and TRBJ1-3, with 7 nucleotides matching TRBD1. Germline CDR1 is KGHSH and CDR2 is LQKENI. V lost 2 bases and J lost 0; bases outside the gene matches: 7. The CDR3 has 17 residues. The CDR3 spells CASSPDLQGISGNTIYF. CDR3 bases: TGTGCCAGCTCACCAGACCTACAGGGGATCTCTGGAAACACCATATATTTT. Variable domain in full (rest from reference TRBV18 and TRBJ1-3): NAGVMQNPRHLVRRRGQEARLRCSPMKGHSHVYWYRQLPEEGLKFMVYLQKENIIDESGMPKERFSAEFPKEGPSILRIQQVVRGDSAAYFCASSPDLQGISGNTIYFGEGSWLTVV.

The V call is TRBV19, the J call TRBJ2-1; D is uncertain. Germline-derived CDR1 and CDR2 are LNHDA and SQIVND (reference sequence). The CDR3 is 16 residues long. V shed 1 base and J shed 6 bases, with 16 bases lying between them. Here the CDR3 reads CASSIGLRFPFNEQFF. The DNA of the CDR3 is TGTGCCAGTAGTATAGGGTTGAGGTTCCCGTTCAATGAGCAGTTCTTC.

The chain has TRBV5-4 and TRBJ2-7; 8 nucleotides match TRBD1. The junction had 5 bases not matched to a gene; V was cut back by 0 bases and J by 3 bases. Germline V gene sequence: CDR1 SGHNT, CDR2 YYREEE (reference sequence). The CDR3 sequence is 15 residues long. CDR3 region: CASSLAAGQGYEQYF. The CDR3 bases are TGTGCCAGCAGCTTGGCCGCAGGACAGGGCTACGAGCAGTACTTC.

The J gene is TRBJ2-3, the V gene TRBV18, with D perhaps TRBD2 (6 bases). The CDR3 covers 14 residues. Trimming left V 3 bases short and J 5 bases short, with 12 bases between. CDR1 and CDR2 from the germline V gene are KGHSH and LQKENI. CDR3: CASSPAGNGDTQYF. The CDR3 region has the DNA TGTGCCAGCTCACCGGCGGGAAACGGAGATACGCAGTATTTT.

The chain combines TRBV28 with TRBJ2-1; 8 positions agree with TRBD1. Germline CDR1 is MDHEN and CDR2 is SYDVKM. V shed 4 bases and J 0 bases; nucleotides not matched to a gene: 2. The CDR3 spans 15 residues. CDR3 sequence reads: CASSSGQASYNEQFF. The DNA of the CDR3 is TGTGCCAGCAGTTCGGGACAGGCCTCCTACAATGAGCAGTTCTTC.

CDR3 sequence (DNA): TGTGCCAGCAGCCCTGGGACAGTTACAACTAATGAAAAACTGTTTTTT. It yields the protein CASSPGTVTTNEKLFF. The V call is TRBV7-6, the J call TRBJ1-4, with 7 bases identical to TRBD1. The V segment lost 5 bases and the J segment 0 bases; nucleotides outside the gene matches: 6. The CDR3 is 16 residues long. CDR1 and CDR2 from the germline V gene are SGHVS and FNYEAQ.

Comment on this clone: A read error may account for a junction end that differs from germline. The chain combines TRBV5-1 with TRBJ1-6; D is uncertain. Per germline, CDR1 SGHRS and CDR2 YFSETQ. There are 14 residues in the CDR3. The CDR3, as DNA: TGTGCCAGCAGCTTTAGGAATGGAGATTCACCCCTCCACTTT. Translated, it gives CASSFRNGDSPLHF.

The genes are TRBV25-1 and TRBJ1-2; D unclear. The V and J ends lost 3 bases and 4 bases respectively, with 6 bases between them. Germline CDR1 is MGHDK and CDR2 is SYGVNS. The CDR3 length is 12 residues. The CDR3 protein is CASSDHFYGYTF. CDR3 sequence (DNA): TGTGCCAGCAGTGACCACTTCTATGGCTACACCTTC.

This chain connects TRBV19 to TRBJ1-5; the match to TRBD1 covers 8 bases. CDR1 is LNHDA, CDR2 SQIVND, per germline (reference sequence). This CDR3 has 14 residues. V lost 6 bases, J lost 3 bases, and 4 bases stayed unmatched. The CDR3 sequence is CASRDRVINQPQHF. In nucleotides, the CDR3 is TGTGCCAGTAGGGACAGGGTTATCAATCAGCCCCAGCATTTT.

This clone was picked up one time. V and J are TRBV6-6 and TRBJ2-7; 14 bases fit TRBD2. This CDR3 has 15 amino acids. V shed 6 bases and J 0 bases; nucleotides not matched to a gene: 1. Germline loops: CDR1 MNHNY, CDR2 SVGAGI (reference sequence). For the CDR3, the DNA is TGTGCCAGCAGGGGGACTAGCGGGAGCTCCTACGAGCAGTACTTC. It yields the protein CASRGTSGSSYEQYF.

The chain combines TRBV10-3 with TRBJ1-2; the D gene is possibly TRBD1 (5 bases). Trimming took off 11 bases at V and 6 bases at J, with 13 bases between the two ends. The CDR3 is 11 amino acids. Germline CDR1 and CDR2: ENHRY and SYGVKD. The DNA of the CDR3 is TGTGCCGCCTCGACGGGGGATGGCTACACCTTC. It yields the protein CAASTGDGYTF.

CDR3 sequence reads: CASSRYRDYDKETQYF. DNA of the CDR3: TGTGCCAGCAGTCGATACCGGGACTACGATAAAGAGACCCAGTACTTC. The chain couples TRBV27 to TRBJ2-5, with 7 bases identical to TRBD2. V lost 5 bases to trimming and J lost 3 bases; unmatched junction nucleotides: 12. CDR1 is MNHEY and CDR2 is SMNVEV in the germline V gene (reference sequence). The CDR3 sequence is 16 residues long.

The chain has TRBV21-1 and TRBJ1-5; the D segment call TRBD1 is taken from the table without a DNA check. TRBV21-1 has pseudogene status. This CDR3 spans 19 amino acids. CDR3 bases: TGTGCCAGCAGCAGGAAGGGGAACAGGGGCGACTATAGCAATCAGCCCCAGCATTTT. It translates to CASSRKGNRGDYSNQPQHF.

The chain joins TRBV5-1 to TRBJ1-3; a weak D match, TRBD1 (6 bases). The length of the CDR3 is 15 residues. V dropped 4 bases and J dropped 0 bases, with 11 bases sitting between them. The V gene's germline CDR1 is SGHRS and CDR2 YFSETQ. The chain's CDR3 is CASSPGQFSGNTIYF. Written as DNA, the CDR3 is TGCGCCAGCAGCCCTGGACAGTTCTCTGGAAACACCATATATTTT.

CDR3 DNA: TGTGCCAGCAGGATCGGACAGGCCCTGCTCACAGATACGCAGTATTTT. Its protein is CASRIGQALLTDTQYF. The gene calls are TRBV5-5 and TRBJ2-3, with 7 bases identical to TRBD1. This CDR3 region has 16 residues. The V gene's germline CDR1 is SGHKS and CDR2 YYEKEE (reference sequence). The V and J ends lost 5 bases and 2 bases, in that order; junction bases with no gene match: 11.

The count of this clone is one. This same CDR3 is encoded by further DNA sequences in the sample. The chain has TRBV7-3 and TRBJ2-1; the D gene is possibly TRBD2 (6 bases). Trimming removed 2 bases at V and 0 bases at J, with 11 bases between. The CDR3 has 16 amino acids. CDR1 SGHTA and CDR2 FQGTGA come from the germline V gene. The CDR3, as DNA: TGTGCCAGCAGCTTAGGAGGGGCAAGCTCCTACAATGAGCAGTTCTTC. This sequence encodes CASSLGGASSYNEQFF. Full variable domain (remainder filled in from reference TRBV7-3 and TRBJ2-1): GAGVSQTPSNKVTEKGKYVELRCDPISGHTALYWYRQSLGQGPEFLIYFQGTGAADDSGLPNDRFFAVRPEGSVSTLKIQRTERGDSAVYLCASSLGGASSYNEQFFGPGTRLTVL.

The chain employs TRBV9 and TRBJ2-1, with 15 bases identical to TRBD2. CDR1 and CDR2 from the germline V gene are SGDLS and YYNGEE. The CDR3 covers 16 residues. After removal of 3 bases from V and 4 bases from J, the junction contained 2 bases not matched to a gene. CDR3 nucleotides: TGTGCCAGCAGCGAAGGGACTAGCGGGAGGTACAATGAGCAGTTCTTC. Amino acids: CASSEGTSGRYNEQFF.

CDR3 residues: CAISISAYNEQFF. CDR3 in DNA: TGTGCCATCAGTATTAGCGCTTACAATGAGCAGTTCTTC. V usage is TRBV10-3 and J usage is TRBJ2-1; a possible D gene is TRBD2 (5 bases). This CDR3 has 13 amino acids. Trimming cost V 5 bases and J 4 bases, with 9 bases left between them. The germline CDR1 and CDR2 sequences are ENHRY and SYGVKD.